This T cell receptor beta chain was sequenced in a study of blood T cell repertoires in COVID-19 (dated by TCRdb to the early 2020s). Regarding the complete study: Samples covering the acute and convalescent phases of COVID-19 were provided by collaborators in the United States, Italy and Spain. The repertoires were released in a freely available public database intended as a resource for research on the immune response to SARS-CoV-2. The samples were drawn from the first 160 participants of the ongoing ImmuneRACE study and from roughly 1,300 subjects provided by 6 global collaborators. Where available, HLA class I and class II types were obtained from metadata supplied by the sample provider rather than from assay-based typing. The material from the prospective study consisted of cDNA or gDNA derived from T cells, B-cell-depleted T cells, or PBMCs. Deeply sampled blood TCRbeta repertoires from subjects exposed to, actively infected with, or recovered from COVID-19 were included in the dataset. Sample metadata almost always included a de-identified subject ID, COVID-19 status, age in years and sex. Results the study describes overall, beyond this receptor: Clinical and demographic metadata were provided uncurated, with the amount varying by source and participant.

About this clone: What this receptor recognizes is not known. Nothing much larger sits one base from this clone, and base qualities are not available.

Relative to germline, V is 6 bases shorter and J is 0 bases shorter, with 8 bases between their ends. The CDR3 holds 12 amino acids from the cysteine to the phenylalanine. The retained sequence is limited to the CDR3, 36 bases, with the frame set at the first base. From the germline V gene, CDR1 is SQVTM and CDR2 is ANQGSEA. Enrolling through a virtual design, the prospective study's participants ranged in age from roughly 18 to 95 years and lived across about two dozen United States geographic areas. Cohort assignment in the prospective study relied on participant-reported clinical history from a screening survey and a study questionnaire. ImmuneRACE Cohort 3 recovered participants were defined by two consecutive negative NP/OP PCR tests, healthcare professional clearance, or symptom resolution. In the prospective study, whole blood, serum and a nasopharyngeal or oropharyngeal swab were collected from each participant by mobile phlebotomists. Over a roughly two-month period, participants in the prospective study had the option of providing additional blood draws and questionnaires. Before DNA extraction, blood samples from the prospective study were shipped at room temperature or frozen.

The immunoSEQ Assay, a bias-controlled multiplex PCR, was used to amplify TCRbeta CDR3 regions from genomic DNA. The authors' analysis ran thus. The number of nucleated cells in each sample was estimated from the amplification of reference gene primers within the assay. Sequence reads were collapsed and filtered to measure the absolute abundance of every unique TCRbeta CDR3 rearrangement. For each sample, productive Simpson clonality was calculated by taking the square root of Simpson's diversity index across productive rearrangements. Entries here come from immuneACCESS through TCRdb and include only in-frame sequences with V and J called. Some clones fail to appear in such tables; in the studies checked, an unresolved V gene covers under half of the shortfall, and the cause of the remainder is unknown. V, J and clone size were drawn from that table, and D and trimming were deduced from the DNA. This sample has about 140,000 clones in its table, and over 75% of those were observed once. The top ten clones comprise about 3.2% of the sample.

The source of this sequence is a woman between 45 and 60 years old who had recovered from COVID-19. The sequencing sample was made of PBMCs or T cells enriched from blood (not recorded which). The V gene is TRBV29-1 and the J gene is TRBJ1-1, with the D gene too uncertain to name. The DNA reads TGCAGCGTCCACATGATGAACACTGAAGCTTTCTTT. It codes for CSVHMMNTEAFF. The variable domain in full, with residues beyond the CDR3 obtained from the reference TRBV29-1 and TRBJ1-1 genes, is SAVISQKPSRDICQRGTSLTIQCQVDSQVTMMFWYRQQPGQSLTLIATANQGSEATYESGFVIDKFPISRPNLTFSTLTVSNMSPEDSSIYLCSVHMMNTEAFFGQGTRLTVV.